This T cell receptor (beta chain) was observed in a study of cytomegalovirus exposure and HLA in healthy donors. Germline V gene sequence: CDR1 SGHRS, CDR2 YFSETQ. Trimming took 2 bases from V and 1 from J, leaving 9 bases between them. This CDR3 has 14 amino acids. Study-wide results and limits: Both high specificity and high sensitivity reportedly marked the classifier's diagnosis of cytomegalovirus status.

This clone has a handful of counts. Its antigen remains unknown. The PCR used 60 Vbeta and 13 Jbeta primers. Method: immunoSEQ multiplex PCR; TCRdb's copy keeps in-frame clones and lacks some. The sample records about 140,000 clones, around three fifths being singletons. The source of this sequence is a male donor in good health and CMV-seronegative. The sample was PBMCs. The genes are TRBV5-1 and TRBJ2-5; D possibly corresponds to TRBD2 (5 bases). Here the CDR3 reads CASSFGRVQETQYF. The CDR3 DNA follows: TGCGCCAGCAGCTTTGGGAGAGTCCAAGAGACCCAGTACTTC.